The 25 T cell receptor beta chains in this list originate from one sample, sequenced in a study of blood T cell repertoires in COVID-19. TCRdb's table, derived via immunoSEQ multiplex PCR, lists solely in-frame clones and lacks some. The table records approximately 350,000 clones, roughly 90% of them present only once. Sequenced material: PBMCs or T cells enriched from blood (not recorded which). Receptors originate from a young woman who had recovered from COVID-19.

The rearrangement joins TRBV6-1 to TRBJ1-2; 9 bases fit TRBD1. CDR3 length: 20 amino acids. J gave up 5 bases and V 1 base, and 20 bases lay outside the gene matches. From germline, CDR1 is MNHNS and CDR2 SASEGT. CDR3 protein: CASSEGGLGTGPSFRYGYTF. In DNA, the CDR3 is TGTGCCAGCAGTGAAGGGGGGTTGGGGACAGGGCCCTCCTTTAGGTATGGCTACACCTTC.

The table lists this clone with a count of one. The rearrangement uses TRBV5-8 and TRBJ1-3; tentative D call: TRBD1 (6 bases). Trimming removed 3 bases from V and 0 bases from J, with 10 bases in between. CDR3 length equals 15 residues. Germline V CDR1 and CDR2: SGHTS, YDEGEE. The CDR3 is CASSYRGGSGNTIYF. CDR3 DNA: TGTGCCAGCAGCTACCGAGGGGGCTCTGGAAACACCATATATTTT.

The chain employs TRBV9 and TRBJ2-2; 7 bases agree with TRBD1. V gave up 4 bases and J gave up 0 bases; unmatched junction bases: 6. CDR1 and CDR2 (germline): SGDLS, YYNGEE. CDR3 size: 16 residues. The CDR3 nucleotides are TGTGCCAGCAGCCCAAGGGGGCAAACGAACACCGGGGAGCTGTTTTTT. Amino acids: CASSPRGQTNTGELFF.

The chain recombines TRBV7-2 with TRBJ1-2, with 8 bases identical to TRBD1. This CDR3 is built from 16 residues. Germline loops: CDR1 SGHTA, CDR2 FQGNSA. The V segment lost 2 bases and the J segment 4 bases; nucleotides outside the gene matches: 9. CDR3 sequence reads: CASSLRGTGIPYGYTF. In nucleotides, the CDR3 is TGTGCCAGCAGCTTACGGGGGACAGGTATTCCCTATGGCTACACCTTC.

The V call is TRBV9, the J call TRBJ2-2; possibly TRBD2 for D (6 bases). The CDR3 is made up of 15 amino acids. V lost 0 bases to trimming and J lost 4 bases, with 10 bases between them. CDR1 is SGDLS, CDR2 YYNGEE, per germline. This chain's CDR3 is CASSVAIGSTGELFF. CDR3 in DNA: TGTGCCAGCAGCGTAGCTATCGGGAGCACCGGGGAGCTGTTTTTT.

V gene TRBV5-1 combines with J gene TRBJ1-1, with 9 bases matching TRBD1. Germline CDR1 reads SGHRS; CDR2 reads YFSETQ. This CDR3 region has 14 residues. V gave up 0 bases and J gave up 7 bases; unmatched junction bases: 4. This CDR3 is CASSLDGTGNEAFF. The CDR3 DNA sequence: TGCGCCAGCAGCTTGGATGGGACAGGGAATGAAGCTTTCTTT.

The gene calls are TRBV5-8 and TRBJ1-3; D unclear. Germline V gene data show CDR1 as SGHTS and CDR2 as YDEGEE. Trimming shortened V by 0 bases and J by 0 bases, and 7 bases separated the two germline ends. CDR3 length: 15 amino acids. As DNA, the CDR3 is TGTGCCAGCAGCTTGGGACTCACCTCTGGAAACACCATATATTTT. It is translated as CASSLGLTSGNTIYF.

The genes are TRBV11-2 and TRBJ2-7; D gene uncertain. V lost 2 bases and J 3 bases, leaving 11 bases between the germline ends. From germline, CDR1 is SGHAT and CDR2 FQNNGV. The CDR3 length is 14 residues. CDR3 residues: CASSLRSPIYEQYF. The CDR3 nucleotides are TGTGCCAGCAGCTTACGCAGTCCCATCTACGAGCAGTACTTC.

The J gene is TRBJ2-7, the V gene TRBV27; 15 bases agree with TRBD2. This CDR3 region has 14 residues. CDR1 and CDR2 from the germline V gene are MNHEY and SMNVEV (reference sequence). Trimming took 6 bases from V and 4 from J; bases not matched to a gene: 1. The CDR3 spells CASRGTSGGYEQYF. In nucleotides, the CDR3 is TGTGCCAGCAGAGGGACTAGCGGGGGGTACGAGCAGTACTTC.

The J gene is TRBJ2-7, the V gene TRBV28; 7 positions agree with TRBD2. The CDR3 is made up of 15 amino acids. CDR1 MDHEN and CDR2 SYDVKM come from the germline V gene. V lost 5 bases to trimming and J lost 0 bases; unmatched junction nucleotides: 7. CDR3 sequence (DNA): TGTGCCAGCAGTCCGAGCGGGGTTAGCTCCTACGAGCAGTACTTC. It translates to CASSPSGVSSYEQYF.

This chain uses TRBV7-2 with TRBJ2-3; D is unclear. This CDR3 has 16 amino acids. Trimming pared 0 bases from V and 2 bases from J, leaving 12 bases between. Germline CDR1 SGHTA, CDR2 FQGNSA. The CDR3 reads CASSLAPSGITDTQYF. CDR3 sequence (DNA): TGTGCCAGCAGCTTAGCCCCCTCCGGTATCACAGATACGCAGTATTTT. The full variable domain, in which reference TRBV7-2 and TRBJ2-3 provide the parts outside the CDR3, is GAGVSQSPSNKVTEKGKDVELRCDPISGHTALYWYRQSLGQGLEFLIYFQGNSAPDKSGLPSDRFSAERTGGSVSTLTIQRTQQEDSAVYLCASSLAPSGITDTQYFGPGTRLTVL.

The genes are TRBV6-5 and TRBJ1-1; TRBD1 agrees at 10 bases. Germline loops: CDR1 MNHEY, CDR2 SVGAGI. Trimming removed 5 bases from V and 6 bases from J; junction bases left unmatched: 9. The CDR3 loop spans 15 amino acids. The CDR3, as DNA: TGTGCCAGCAGTCCCAGGACAGGGGGAGCATCTGAAGCTTTCTTT. Its protein is CASSPRTGGASEAFF.

A few counts support this clone. This rearrangement joins TRBV2 to TRBJ2-5; 11 nucleotides line up with TRBD2. This CDR3 has 14 amino acids. Germline CDR1 reads SNHLY; CDR2 reads FYNNEI. With V trimmed by 8 bases and J by 2 bases, 4 bases remained unmatched. CDR3 bases: TGTGCCAGCCCGGGACTAGCGGAACAAGAGACCCAGTACTTC. This gives the protein CASPGLAEQETQYF.

V and J are TRBV20-1 and TRBJ2-7; 9 bases line up with TRBD2. Trimming took 3 bases from V and 3 from J; bases not matched to a gene: 3. The CDR3 loop spans 13 amino acids. Per germline, CDR1 DFQATT and CDR2 SNEGSKA (reference sequence). CDR3 bases: TGCAGTGCTAGTGCGGGAGGGGGCTACGAGCAGTACTTC. As protein: CSASAGGGYEQYF.

The rearrangement joins TRBV27 to TRBJ2-7, with D uncertain. The germline gives CDR1 MNHEY, CDR2 SMNVEV (reference sequence). The CDR3 is made up of 13 amino acids. Between the trimmed V and J ends, which lost 5 bases and 0 bases, there was a span of 8 bases. CDR3 region: CASSVDTSYEQYF. CDR3 DNA sequence: TGTGCCAGCAGTGTAGACACCTCCTACGAGCAGTACTTC.

This clone showed up just once. Other nucleotide sequences from this sample produce the same CDR3. The gene calls are TRBV4-1 and TRBJ2-7; TRBD2 matches 9 bases. The germline gives CDR1 MGHRA, CDR2 YSYEKL. J gave up 4 bases and V 1 base, and 5 bases lay outside the gene matches. The CDR3 runs 15 residues. The CDR3 region has the DNA TGCGCCAGCAGCCAAGGACTAGCGGAGGGTTACGAGCAGTACTTC. Its translation: CASSQGLAEGYEQYF.

The chain links TRBV10-3 to TRBJ1-1, with D tentatively TRBD1 (5 bases). Trimming removed 5 bases from V and 3 bases from J, with 13 bases in between. The germline CDR1 and CDR2 sequences are ENHRY and SYGVKD. CDR3 length equals 14 residues. CDR3 sequence (DNA): TGTGCCATCAGTACCCAAGGGGCCTACACTGAAGCTTTCTTT. Protein sequence: CAISTQGAYTEAFF.

V is TRBV29-1 and J is TRBJ2-3, with 9 bases fitting TRBD2. V trimming: 6 bases; J trimming: 5 bases; junction bases outside the gene matches: 12. The germline V gene encodes CDR1 SQVTM and CDR2 ANQGSEA. This CDR3 region has 15 residues. This CDR3 is CSVSGGASGVDTQYF. In DNA, the CDR3 is TGCAGCGTCTCGGGTGGGGCTAGCGGGGTAGATACGCAGTATTTT.

This chain uses TRBV10-2 with TRBJ1-2; D is undetermined. This CDR3 is built from 14 residues. Germline V gene sequence: CDR1 WSHSY, CDR2 SAAADI. V gave up 2 bases and J gave up 6 bases, with 13 bases separating them. For the CDR3, the DNA is TGCGCCAGCAGTGAGAGCGCGGTAGCGGATGGCTACACCTTC. This codes for CASSESAVADGYTF.

V gene TRBV29-1 combines with J gene TRBJ2-5; perhaps TRBD2 as D (6 bases). Germline CDR1 and CDR2: SQVTM and ANQGSEA. The CDR3 spans 17 residues. The germline V and J ends were trimmed by 2 bases and 1 base, with 20 bases remaining between them. The CDR3 sequence is CSVESLPAGLFQETQYF. For the CDR3, the DNA is TGCAGCGTTGAATCCCTTCCGGCAGGACTATTCCAAGAGACCCAGTACTTC.

The chain couples TRBV4-1 to TRBJ2-5; 10 bases match TRBD2. V trimming: 3 bases; J trimming: 4 bases; junction bases outside the gene matches: 11. The CDR3 totals 17 residues. From germline, CDR1 is MGHRA and CDR2 YSYEKL. CDR3 sequence: CASSHVSSGSWGETQYF. DNA for the CDR3: TGCGCCAGCAGCCACGTGTCTAGCGGGAGTTGGGGAGAGACCCAGTACTTC.

The rearrangement links TRBV7-9 to TRBJ2-4; D is perhaps TRBD1 (6 bases). CDR3 size: 17 residues. CDR1 and CDR2 (germline): SEHNR, FQNEAQ (reference sequence). The V end was cut by 7 bases, the J end by 1 base, with 20 bases between. The DNA of the CDR3 is TGTGCCAGCACCCCAGGGGTCGGGCGAGGGGCCAAAAACATTCAGTACTTC. Its protein is CASTPGVGRGAKNIQYF.

The chain has TRBV5-1 and TRBJ2-3; 9 nucleotides align to TRBD1. J lost 0 bases, V lost 4 bases, and 6 bases had no gene match. Germline V gene lookup returns CDR1 SGHRS and CDR2 YFSETQ. The CDR3 contains 16 residues. The CDR3 is CASSGQGFASTDTQYF. In DNA, the CDR3 is TGCGCCAGCAGCGGACAGGGGTTCGCTAGCACAGATACGCAGTATTTT.

V and J are TRBV9 and TRBJ1-4; D is possibly TRBD1 (5 bases). Germline V CDR1 and CDR2: SGDLS, YYNGEE. This CDR3 spans 12 amino acids. Deletions cut 3 bases from V and 9 bases from J, with 9 bases between. The CDR3 sequence: CASSGDSKKLFF. In nucleotides, the CDR3 is TGTGCCAGCAGCGGAGACAGTAAAAAACTGTTTTTT.

This clone was recorded a few times. The V gene is TRBV28, the J gene TRBJ2-2, with TRBD1 matching 9 bases. V shed 3 bases, J shed 3 bases, and the junction held 11 bases outside the gene matches. The CDR3 is 18 residues long. CDR1 MDHEN and CDR2 SYDVKM come from the germline V gene. CDR3 loop: CASSFVTGGILYTGELFF. The CDR3, as DNA: TGTGCCAGCAGTTTCGTGACAGGGGGAATTCTTTACACCGGGGAGCTGTTTTTT.